This TCR beta chain was obtained from a study of blood T cells in healthy people across ages. Primers used in a second PCR of roughly 6 to 12 cycles were a sample-barcoded 5' primer and a J-beta primer mix. From the 5' RACE reads, TCRdb called clonotypes with MiXCR, one entry per CDR3 protein. The data contain some 800,000 distinct CDR3 sequences, approximately 44% of them singletons. V shed 9 bases and J shed 3 bases, with 11 bases lying between them. The germline CDR1 and CDR2 sequences are MNHNS and SASEGT. The CDR3 spans 12 residues. Sequencing input: blood. V and J are TRBV6-1 and TRBJ1-2; D remains ambiguous. This clonotype originated in a man in his sixties in good health. This CDR3 reads CASRKADYGYTF. The CDR3, as DNA: TGTGCCAGTCGCAAGGCCGACTATGGCTACACCTTC.